Listed below are T cell receptor beta chains from one sample, sequenced in a study of Graves' ophthalmopathy and Graves' hyperthyroidism. TCRdb recomputed calls from the multiplex PCR reads with MiXCR, one row per CDR3 protein. The sample holds approximately 480,000 distinct CDR3 sequences, roughly 14% seen once. The source material was blood. These receptors originate from a woman aged 25 to 39 with Graves' ophthalmopathy. Both conserved end residues are part of each CDR3. A D gene is named only where the DNA matches it firmly. Clone size, where shown, is once, few, many, or a class for clones that have expanded.

size	D	V	J	DNA	CDR3
-	-	TRBV7-2	TRBJ2-5	TGTGCCAGCAGCTCCTCAGGGGGGGGAGAGACCCAGTACTTC	CASSSSGGGETQYF
many	-	TRBV20-1	TRBJ1-5	TGCAGTGCTAGTCTTCAGGGAAGGGGTCAGCCCCAGCATTTT	CSASLQGRGQPQHF
many	-	TRBV10-1	TRBJ2-5	TGCGCCAGCAGTGAAGGAAGGGGAGTCCAAGAGACCCAGTACTTC	CASSEGRGVQETQYF
few	-	TRBV20-1	TRBJ2-2	TGCAGTGCTGGGCGGGGGCCAAAGAACACCGGGGAGCTGTTTTTT	CSAGRGPKNTGELFF
-	TRBD2	TRBV11-1	TRBJ2-4	TGTGCCAGCAGGGAGTTGGGGACTAGTCGTCTAGCCAAAAACATTCAGTACTTC	CASRELGTSRLAKNIQYF
-	-	TRBV6-1	TRBJ2-2	TGTGCCAGCAGCCCCCAAGCCACCGGGGAGCTGTTTTTT	CASSPQATGELFF
-	-	TRBV24-1	TRBJ1-1	TGTGCCACCAGTGATTGGCGGGGTGCGGCTTTCTTT	CATSDWRGAAFF
many	TRBD1	TRBV20-1	TRBJ2-7	TGCAGTGTCCGACAGGGGGCCTACGAGCAGTACTTC	CSVRQGAYEQYF
many	-	TRBV6-1	TRBJ1-2	TGTGCCAGCAGTAAGGACACCAACTATGGCTACACCTTC	CASSKDTNYGYTF
-	-	TRBV6-2/TRBV6-3	TRBJ1-5	TGTGCCAGCGGACGACAGGTCCCCCAGCCCCAGCATTTT	CASGRQVPQPQHF
many	TRBD1	TRBV20-1	TRBJ2-7	TGCAGTGCTGGGGCCAACCAGGGGGTCATCTACGAGCAGTACTTC	CSAGANQGVIYEQYF